Shown below are 15 T cell receptor beta chains from a single sample sequenced in a study of cytomegalovirus exposure and HLA in healthy donors. PCR involved 60 Vbeta and 13 Jbeta primers. Using immunoSEQ multiplex PCR, the repertoire was profiled, and TCRdb retains in-frame clones only, with some absent. The data contain roughly 110,000 clones, 82% of them seen just once; the ten biggest clones take up 2% to 3%. Sequenced input: PBMCs. Source of these receptors: a young man in good health and CMV-seropositive.

V gene TRBV5-1 combines with J gene TRBJ2-3, with 13 bases aligning to TRBD2. The CDR3 length is 19 residues. The germline V gene has CDR1 SGHRS and CDR2 YFSETQ. V shed 3 bases, J shed 4 bases, and the junction held 14 bases outside the gene matches. CDR3 nucleotide sequence: TGCGCCAGCAGCTCCTCCGGGACTAGCGGGGTGTGGGTAGCAGATACGCAGTATTTT. Its translation: CASSSSGTSGVWVADTQYF.

This clone was counted between two and nine times. The V gene is TRBV5-6, the J gene TRBJ1-2; D is unclear. This CDR3 contains 16 residues. The ends were cut back, 0 bases at V and 8 bases at J, with 20 bases in the middle. CDR1 SGHDT and CDR2 YYEEEE come from the germline V gene. The CDR3 nucleotides read TGTGCCAGCAGCTTGGAAACGGCGGGGTTCTATGTCGGCTACACCTTC. As protein: CASSLETAGFYVGYTF.

This clone appeared a few times. The chain couples TRBV6-1 to TRBJ1-4; possibly TRBD1 for D (5 bases). The CDR3 runs 14 residues. With 1 base removed from V and 4 bases from J, the gap between germline ends came to 7 bases. Germline V gives CDR1 MNHNS, CDR2 SASEGT. In nucleotides, the CDR3 is TGTGCCAGCAGTGAAGGACAGATTAATGAAAAACTGTTTTTT. Residues: CASSEGQINEKLFF.

The gene calls are TRBV7-8 and TRBJ2-5, with 11 bases that match TRBD2. The germline gives CDR1 SGHVS, CDR2 FQNEAQ. The CDR3 contains 15 residues. V shed 5 bases and J 4 bases; nucleotides not matched to a gene: 6. In nucleotides, the CDR3 is TGTGCCAGCAGCGAAGGACTAGCGGGTGGAGAGACCCAGTACTTC. This sequence encodes CASSEGLAGGETQYF.

The chain has TRBV5-1 and TRBJ2-7; TRBD1 matches 12 bases. The CDR3 length is 15 residues. CDR1 is SGHRS, CDR2 YFSETQ, per germline. The V gene end was trimmed by 3 bases and the J gene end by 5 bases; junction bases not matched to a gene: 6. The CDR3 DNA reads as TGCGCCAGCAGCTGGAAAGGGACAGGGGGCGACGAGCAGTACTTC. Translated: CASSWKGTGGDEQYF.

Details on this clone: One end of the junction fails to match germline, which may point to a read error. The chain is built from TRBV30 and TRBJ2-6, with 9 bases identical to TRBD1. Germline loops: CDR1 GTSNPN, CDR2 SVGIG (reference sequence). This CDR3 contains 16 residues. The CDR3 spells CAWSVSHGTGTNGLTF. CDR3 nucleotide sequence: TGTGCCTGGAGTGTAAGCCACGGGACAGGGACTAACGGCCTGACTTTC.

V and J are TRBV18 and TRBJ2-7, with TRBD1 matching 7 bases. The CDR3 runs 15 residues. The germline V gene encodes CDR1 KGHSH and CDR2 LQKENI. Losses at the gene ends were 1 base for V and 3 bases for J; bases not matched to a gene: 6. The CDR3 here is CASSPLATGDYEQYF. The CDR3 DNA follows: TGTGCCAGCTCACCACTTGCTACAGGGGACTACGAGCAGTACTTC.

The chain couples TRBV5-4 to TRBJ2-5; perhaps TRBD2 as D (6 bases). The ends were cut back, 0 bases at V and 8 bases at J, with 17 bases in the middle. The CDR3 extends over 15 amino acids. CDR1 SGHNT and CDR2 YYREEE come from the germline V gene (reference sequence). The CDR3 sequence: CASSLGQQWEDTQYF. CDR3 bases: TGTGCCAGCAGCTTGGGACAGCAGTGGGAGGACACCCAGTACTTC.

J is TRBJ1-2 and V is TRBV19; 10 bases agree with TRBD1. V shed 6 bases, J shed 3 bases, and the junction held 7 bases outside the gene matches. Per the germline V gene, CDR1 is LNHDA and CDR2 is SQIVND (reference sequence). The length of the CDR3 is 15 residues. CDR3 sequence reads: CASSTIGTGDYGYTF. Here the CDR3 DNA reads TGTGCCAGTAGCACCATCGGGACAGGGGACTATGGCTACACCTTC.

The V gene is TRBV7-2, the J gene TRBJ1-6; possibly TRBD1 for D (5 bases). The CDR3 spans 14 residues. The germline CDR1 and CDR2 sequences are SGHTA and FQGNSA. Trimming removed 1 base at V and 8 bases at J, with 9 bases between. The CDR3 here is CASSLVKGYSPLHF. The CDR3, as DNA: TGTGCCAGCAGCTTAGTGAAGGGGTATTCACCCCTCCACTTT. Full variable domain (missing parts from reference TRBV7-2 and TRBJ1-6): GAGVSQSPSNKVTEKGKDVELRCDPISGHTALYWYRQSLGQGLEFLIYFQGNSAPDKSGLPSDRFSAERTGGSVSTLTIQRTQQEDSAVYLCASSLVKGYSPLHFGNGTRLTVT.

The J gene is TRBJ2-5, the V gene TRBV27; tentative D call: TRBD1 (7 bases). Germline V gene data show CDR1 as MNHEY and CDR2 as SMNVEV (reference sequence). V was clipped by 3 bases and J by 5 bases, with 16 bases between them. This CDR3 contains 15 residues. CDR3 in DNA: TGTGCCAGCAGTTTCTGGACAGGAGGGGGCGAGACCCAGTACTTC. Encoded protein: CASSFWTGGGETQYF.

V and J are TRBV5-1 and TRBJ1-2; 9 nucleotides align to TRBD1. The germline CDR1 and CDR2 sequences are SGHRS and YFSETQ. The junction had 7 bases not matched to a gene; V was cut back by 0 bases and J by 7 bases. There are 15 residues in the CDR3. The CDR3 region is CASSLVGQGISGYTF. CDR3 nucleotides: TGCGCCAGCAGCTTGGTAGGACAGGGGATATCTGGCTACACCTTC. The complete variable domain, with remaining parts taken from reference TRBV5-1 and TRBJ1-2, reads KAGVTQTPRYLIKTRGQQVTLSCSPISGHRSVSWYQQTPGQGLQFLFEYFSETQRNKGNFPGRFSGRQFSNSRSEMNVSTLELGDSALYLCASSLVGQGISGYTFGSGTRLTVV.

This rearrangement joins TRBV6-1 to TRBJ1-4; possibly TRBD1 for D (6 bases). The CDR3 has 14 residues. The germline V and J ends were trimmed by 2 bases and 7 bases, with 11 bases remaining between them. Germline V lookup: CDR1 MNHNS, CDR2 SASEGT. CDR3 nucleotide sequence: TGTGCCAGCAGTGAAACAGGGTCGGGTGAAAAACTGTTTTTT. It yields the protein CASSETGSGEKLFF.

V and J are TRBV5-6 and TRBJ2-2, with 8 positions matching TRBD1. The germline CDR1 and CDR2 sequences are SGHDT and YYEEEE. J lost 3 bases, V lost 4 bases, and 5 bases had no gene match. This CDR3 has 15 amino acids. CDR3 sequence: CASSPGTGYTGELFF. CDR3 bases: TGTGCCAGCAGCCCCGGGACAGGTTACACCGGGGAGCTGTTTTTT.

This chain links TRBV5-6 with TRBJ2-2, with 11 bases matching TRBD2. CDR1 is SGHDT, CDR2 YYEEEE, per germline. V shed 0 bases and J 4 bases; nucleotides not matched to a gene: 2. There are 16 residues in the CDR3. CDR3 residues: CASSLGLAGGTGELFF. As DNA, the CDR3 is TGTGCCAGCAGCTTGGGGCTAGCGGGAGGCACCGGGGAGCTGTTTTTT.